This entry is about one TCR beta chain. The antigen is unknown. The sample originates from a study of type 1 regulatory T cells. The overall study: T-allo10 is an in vitro-generated, Tr1-enriched CD4 T cell product specific for alloantigen.

MiXCR, applied by TCRdb to the reads, yields one record per CDR3 protein. The sample lists 60,000 to 70,000 distinct CDR3 sequences; 63% were seen once. There are 14 residues in the CDR3. The germline V and J ends were trimmed by 5 bases and 7 bases, with 16 bases remaining between them. The germline V gene encodes CDR1 SGHRS and CDR2 YFSETQ. T-allo10 cells from the graft donor were described as anergic, host-alloantigen-specific, and alloantigen-specific suppressors. The clonotype comes from a human donor in good health. This chain joins TRBV5-1 and TRBJ1-5; D is possibly TRBD1 (5 bases). The sequenced sample consisted of cultured T cells, either the whole culture or a sorted T cell fraction (not recorded which). Subset noted: Tr1-enriched cell product generated in vitro against host alloantigens. The CDR3 here is CASSPEGTGQPQHF. Here the CDR3 DNA reads TGCGCCAGCAGTCCGGAGGGGACGGGGCAGCCCCAGCATTTT.